This TCR beta chain emerged from a study of OX40 agonist ivuxolimab in advanced cancers. Study results and caveats: Expanded clones belonging to CD8+ T cells outnumbered, on average, those of CD4+.

The repertoire was sequenced with immunoSEQ multiplex PCR; TCRdb's copy has only in-frame clones and lacks some. The sample holds more than 70,000 clones, roughly 91% seen once. Of note for this clone: Its antigen remains unidentified.

The receptor's source is an adult with an advanced solid tumor such as melanoma, head and neck, liver or kidney cancer. The specimen comprised CD4+ or CD8+ T cells sorted from blood, sampled in a trial of the OX40 agonist ivuxolimab.

The CDR3 sequence: CASSESETVYEQFF. The CDR3 region has the DNA TGCGCCAGCAGTGAGTCGGAGACAGTTTATGAGCAGTTCTTC. The gene calls are TRBV10-2 and TRBJ2-1; TRBD1 might be the D (5 bases). The CDR3 totals 14 residues. The V end was cut by 0 bases, the J end by 8 bases, with 11 bases between. Germline CDR1 reads WSHSY; CDR2 reads SAAADI.